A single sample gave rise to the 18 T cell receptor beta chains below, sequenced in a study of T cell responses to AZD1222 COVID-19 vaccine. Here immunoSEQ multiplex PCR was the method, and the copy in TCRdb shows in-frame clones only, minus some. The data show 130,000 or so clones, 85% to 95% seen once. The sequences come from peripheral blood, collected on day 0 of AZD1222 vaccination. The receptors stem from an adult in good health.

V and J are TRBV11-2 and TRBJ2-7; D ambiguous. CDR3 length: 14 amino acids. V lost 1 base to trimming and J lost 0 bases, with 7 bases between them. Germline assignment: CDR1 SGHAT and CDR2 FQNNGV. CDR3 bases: TGTGCCAGCAGCTTAGGACATAGCTCCTACGAGCAGTACTTC. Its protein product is CASSLGHSSYEQYF.

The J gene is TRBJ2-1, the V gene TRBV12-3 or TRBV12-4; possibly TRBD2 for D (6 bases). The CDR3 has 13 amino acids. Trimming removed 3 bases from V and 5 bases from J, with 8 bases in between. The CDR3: CASSLGGDNEQFF. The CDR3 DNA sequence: TGTGCCAGCAGTTTGGGGGGAGACAATGAGCAGTTCTTC.

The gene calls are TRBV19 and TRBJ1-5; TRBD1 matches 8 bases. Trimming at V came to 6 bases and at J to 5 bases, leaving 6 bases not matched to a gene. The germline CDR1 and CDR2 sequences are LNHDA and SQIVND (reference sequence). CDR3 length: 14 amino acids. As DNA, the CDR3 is TGTGCCAGTAGGAAGGACAGGGAGTATCAGCCCCAGCATTTT. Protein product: CASRKDREYQPQHF.

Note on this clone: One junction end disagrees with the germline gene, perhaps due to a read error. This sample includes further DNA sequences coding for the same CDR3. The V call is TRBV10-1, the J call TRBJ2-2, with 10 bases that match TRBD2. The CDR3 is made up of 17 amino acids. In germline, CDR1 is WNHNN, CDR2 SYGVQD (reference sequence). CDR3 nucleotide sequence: TGCGCCAGCAGTGATGCGAAGGCTAGCGGGAGAGGCGGGGAGCTATTTTTT. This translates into CASSDAKASGRGGELFF.

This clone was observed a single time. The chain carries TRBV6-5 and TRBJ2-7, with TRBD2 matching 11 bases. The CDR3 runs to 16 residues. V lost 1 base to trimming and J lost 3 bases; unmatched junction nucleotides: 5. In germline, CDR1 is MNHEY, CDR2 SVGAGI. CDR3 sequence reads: CASSYFLLAGGYEQYF. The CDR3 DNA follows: TGTGCCAGCAGTTACTTTCTCCTAGCGGGAGGCTACGAGCAGTACTTC.

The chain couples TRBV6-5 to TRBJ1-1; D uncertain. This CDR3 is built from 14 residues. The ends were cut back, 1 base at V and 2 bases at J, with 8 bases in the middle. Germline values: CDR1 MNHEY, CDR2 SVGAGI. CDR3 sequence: CASSYLGRNTEAFF. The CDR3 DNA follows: TGTGCCAGCAGTTACTTAGGTCGAAACACTGAAGCTTTCTTT.

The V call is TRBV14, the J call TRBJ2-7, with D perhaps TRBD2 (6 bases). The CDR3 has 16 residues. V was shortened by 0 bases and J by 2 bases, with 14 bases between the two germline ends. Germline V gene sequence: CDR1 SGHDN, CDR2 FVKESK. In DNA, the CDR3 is TGTGCCAGCAGCCAAGATATTAGCGGAGACGCCTACGAGCAGTACTTC. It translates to CASSQDISGDAYEQYF.

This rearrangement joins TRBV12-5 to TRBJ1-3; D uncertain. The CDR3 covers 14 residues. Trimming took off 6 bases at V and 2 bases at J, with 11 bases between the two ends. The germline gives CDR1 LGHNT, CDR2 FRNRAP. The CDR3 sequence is CASGSGNPGNTIYF. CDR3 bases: TGTGCTAGTGGGTCGGGGAACCCTGGAAACACCATATATTTT.

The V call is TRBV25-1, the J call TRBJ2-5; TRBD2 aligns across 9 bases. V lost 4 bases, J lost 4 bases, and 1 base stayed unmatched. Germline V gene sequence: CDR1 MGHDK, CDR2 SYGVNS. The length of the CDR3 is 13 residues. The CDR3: CASSGAGGETQYF. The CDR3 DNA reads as TGTGCCAGCAGTGGAGCGGGAGGAGAGACCCAGTACTTC. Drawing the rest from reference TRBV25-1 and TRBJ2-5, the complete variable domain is EADIYQTPRYLVIGTGKKITLECSQTMGHDKMYWYQQDPGMELHLIHYSYGVNSTEKGDLSSESTVSRIRTEHFPLTLESARPSHTSQYLCASSGAGGETQYFGPGTRLLVL.

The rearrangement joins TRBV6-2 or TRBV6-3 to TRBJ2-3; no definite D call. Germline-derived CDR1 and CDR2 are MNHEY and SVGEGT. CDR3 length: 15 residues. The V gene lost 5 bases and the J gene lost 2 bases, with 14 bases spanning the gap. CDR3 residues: CASSPSTQHTDTQYF. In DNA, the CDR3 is TGTGCCAGCAGTCCGTCGACCCAACACACAGATACGCAGTATTTT.

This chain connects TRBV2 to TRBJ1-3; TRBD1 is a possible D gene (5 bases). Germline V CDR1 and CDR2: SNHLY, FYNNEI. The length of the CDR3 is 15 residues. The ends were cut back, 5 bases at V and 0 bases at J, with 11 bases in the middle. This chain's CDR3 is CASSRQLLSGNTIYF. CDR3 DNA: TGTGCCAGCAGTCGACAGCTCCTCTCTGGAAACACCATATATTTT.

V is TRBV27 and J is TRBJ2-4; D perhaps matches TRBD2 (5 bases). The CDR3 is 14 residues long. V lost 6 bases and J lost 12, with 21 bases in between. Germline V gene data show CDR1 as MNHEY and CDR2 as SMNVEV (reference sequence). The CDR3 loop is CASSRLDVGGRQYF. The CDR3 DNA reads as TGTGCCAGCAGCCGACTGGACGTTGGCGGGCGTCAGTACTTC.

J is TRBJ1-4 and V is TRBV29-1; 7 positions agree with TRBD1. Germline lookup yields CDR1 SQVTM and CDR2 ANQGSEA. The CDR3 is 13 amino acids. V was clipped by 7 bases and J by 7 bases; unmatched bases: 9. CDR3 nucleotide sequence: TGCAGCGCCCAACAGGGGCAACGTGAAAAACTGTTTTTT. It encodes CSAQQGQREKLFF.

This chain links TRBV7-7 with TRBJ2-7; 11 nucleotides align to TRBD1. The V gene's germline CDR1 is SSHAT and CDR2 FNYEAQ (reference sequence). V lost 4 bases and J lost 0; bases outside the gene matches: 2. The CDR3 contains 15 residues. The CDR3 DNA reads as TGTGCCAGCAGCTACGGGACAGGGGGCTCCTACGAGCAGTACTTC. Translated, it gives CASSYGTGGSYEQYF.

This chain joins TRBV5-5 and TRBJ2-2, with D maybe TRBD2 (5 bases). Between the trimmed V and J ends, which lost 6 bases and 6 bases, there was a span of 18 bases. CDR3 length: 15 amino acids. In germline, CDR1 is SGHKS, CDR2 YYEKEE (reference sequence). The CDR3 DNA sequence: TGTGCCAGCACATCCAGCCTGGGAGTTGCCGGGGAGCTGTTTTTT. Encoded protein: CASTSSLGVAGELFF.

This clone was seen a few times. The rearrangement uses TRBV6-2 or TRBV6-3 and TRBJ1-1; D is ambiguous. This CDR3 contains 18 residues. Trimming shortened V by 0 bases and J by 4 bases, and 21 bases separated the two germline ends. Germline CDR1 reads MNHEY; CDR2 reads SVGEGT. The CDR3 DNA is TGTGCCAGCAGTTACTCGACGACTACGGGAAGAAGGACCACTGAAGCTTTCTTT. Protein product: CASSYSTTTGRRTTEAFF.

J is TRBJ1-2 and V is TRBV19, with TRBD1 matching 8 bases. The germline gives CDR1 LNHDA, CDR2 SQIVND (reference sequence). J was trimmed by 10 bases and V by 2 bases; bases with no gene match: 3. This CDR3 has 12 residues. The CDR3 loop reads CASSIRQGSYTF. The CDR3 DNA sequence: TGTGCCAGTAGTATAAGACAGGGGTCCTACACCTTC.

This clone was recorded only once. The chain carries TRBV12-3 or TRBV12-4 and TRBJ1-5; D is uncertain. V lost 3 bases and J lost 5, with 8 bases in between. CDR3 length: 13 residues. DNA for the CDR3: TGTGCCAGCAGTTTTAGTGGGGATCAGCCCCAGCATTTT. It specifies CASSFSGDQPQHF.